Below are 15 T cell receptor beta chains sequenced from a single sample in a study of OX40 agonist ivuxolimab in advanced cancers. Data came from immunoSEQ multiplex PCR; TCRdb stores just in-frame clones and leaves some out. The table lists approximately 68,000 clones, 80% to 85% of them singletons, with more than 2% in the top ten. The source material was CD4+ or CD8+ T cells sorted from blood, sampled in a trial of the OX40 agonist ivuxolimab. Every receptor here comes from an adult with an advanced solid tumor such as melanoma, head and neck, liver or kidney cancer.

J is TRBJ1-3 and V is TRBV28; 9 bases are shared with TRBD1. This CDR3 comprises 16 residues. The V and J ends lost 3 bases and 6 bases, in that order; junction bases with no gene match: 9. Germline CDR1 and CDR2: MDHEN and SYDVKM. For the CDR3, the DNA is TGTGCCAGCAGTTTGTGGGGACAGGGATTTATAAACACCATATATTTT. It codes for CASSLWGQGFINTIYF.

This clone was counted between two and nine times. The chain employs TRBV5-1 and TRBJ2-1, with 9 nucleotides matching TRBD2. The CDR3 totals 17 residues. V lost 4 bases, J lost 7 bases, and 15 bases stayed unmatched. The germline V gene encodes CDR1 SGHRS and CDR2 YFSETQ. DNA for the CDR3: TGCGCCAGCAGCCCTCAACCGGGACTAGCTGGTTCAAATGAGCAGTTCTTC. This sequence encodes CASSPQPGLAGSNEQFF.

The chain employs TRBV10-3 and TRBJ1-1, with 11 positions matching TRBD1. The germline gives CDR1 ENHRY, CDR2 SYGVKD. With V trimmed by 7 bases and J by 4 bases, 5 bases remained unmatched. The CDR3 sequence is 14 residues long. The CDR3 loop reads CAITGTGGSTEAFF. CDR3 DNA: TGTGCCATCACCGGGACAGGGGGAAGCACTGAAGCTTTCTTT.

The chain recombines TRBV7-2 with TRBJ1-6, with no clear D. The germline V gene has CDR1 SGHTA and CDR2 FQGNSA. V was shortened by 5 bases and J by 8 bases, with 13 bases between the two germline ends. CDR3 length: 14 amino acids. CDR3 nucleotides: TGTGCCAGCAGCCCGACGAATGTGGATTCACCCCTCCACTTT. As protein: CASSPTNVDSPLHF.

The chain joins TRBV18 to TRBJ2-5; perhaps TRBD2 as D (5 bases). V was shortened by 4 bases and J by 1 base, with 7 bases between the two germline ends. The CDR3 sequence is 13 residues long. Germline V CDR1 and CDR2: KGHSH, LQKENI. CDR3 bases: TGTGCCAGCTCACGAGGACTCCAAGAGACCCAGTACTTC. Its protein is CASSRGLQETQYF.

Concerning this clone: The same CDR3 also results from other DNA sequences found in this sample. The chain links TRBV7-2 to TRBJ2-2; D remains unclear. V shed 2 bases and J shed 1 base, with 8 bases lying between them. Germline CDR1 is SGHTA and CDR2 is FQGNSA. This CDR3 contains 15 residues. Here the CDR3 reads CASSLRRLNTGELFF. As DNA, the CDR3 is TGTGCCAGCAGCTTAAGACGGTTGAACACCGGGGAGCTGTTTTTT. Together with reference TRBV7-2 and TRBJ2-2, the CDR3 gives the full variable domain: GAGVSQSPSNKVTEKGKDVELRCDPISGHTALYWYRQSLGQGLEFLIYFQGNSAPDKSGLPSDRFSAERTGGSVSTLTIQRTQQEDSAVYLCASSLRRLNTGELFFGEGSRLTVL.

J is TRBJ1-1 and V is TRBV7-2; the match to TRBD1 covers 9 bases. Germline V lookup: CDR1 SGHTA, CDR2 FQGNSA. The CDR3 has 17 residues. V was clipped by 3 bases and J by 5 bases; unmatched bases: 13. The CDR3 region is CASSLWGQGRLGTEAFF. In DNA form, the CDR3 reads TGTGCCAGCAGCTTGTGGGGACAGGGCCGCCTCGGGACTGAAGCTTTCTTT. The whole variable domain, filled in from reference TRBV7-2 and TRBJ1-1, reads GAGVSQSPSNKVTEKGKDVELRCDPISGHTALYWYRQSLGQGLEFLIYFQGNSAPDKSGLPSDRFSAERTGGSVSTLTIQRTQQEDSAVYLCASSLWGQGRLGTEAFFGQGTRLTVV.

The chain combines TRBV4-2 with TRBJ1-2; D is uncertain. V was trimmed by 0 bases and J by 1 base, leaving 9 bases between them. Looked up from germline, CDR1 is LGHNA and CDR2 is YNFKEQ. The CDR3 loop spans 15 amino acids. For the CDR3, the DNA is TGTGCCAGCAGCCAAGAAATGGCAGTTAACTATGGCTACACCTTC. Its protein product is CASSQEMAVNYGYTF.

This chain uses TRBV30 with TRBJ2-5; possibly TRBD1 for D (5 bases). This CDR3 comprises 14 residues. The germline CDR1 and CDR2 sequences are GTSNPN and SVGIG (reference sequence). The germline V and J ends were trimmed by 0 bases and 4 bases, with 12 bases remaining between them. CDR3 region: CAWSVPGFSETQYF. CDR3 in DNA: TGTGCCTGGAGTGTACCAGGGTTTTCAGAGACCCAGTACTTC.

This clone occurred a few times. The chain carries TRBV27 and TRBJ2-3; D uncertain. The germline CDR1 and CDR2 sequences are MNHEY and SMNVEV (reference sequence). Trimming stripped 4 bases from V and 1 base from J, with 12 bases between. This CDR3 spans 15 amino acids. CDR3 bases: TGTGCCAGCAGTTCCTCCTATGGGGGCACAGATACGCAGTATTTT. Its protein product is CASSSSYGGTDTQYF.

The chain has TRBV9 and TRBJ2-1, with D maybe TRBD2 (6 bases). Germline V gives CDR1 SGDLS, CDR2 YYNGEE. Trimming stripped 4 bases from V and 1 base from J, with 18 bases between. CDR3 length: 17 amino acids. As DNA, the CDR3 is TGTGCCAGCAGCCCGGAGGGGCACGGTGGATCCTACAATGAGCAGTTCTTC. The encoded protein is CASSPEGHGGSYNEQFF.

The V gene is TRBV5-1, the J gene TRBJ1-2, with a weak D call TRBD1 (6 bases). V lost 3 bases and J 4 bases, leaving 19 bases between the germline ends. Germline V CDR1 and CDR2: SGHRS, YFSETQ. The CDR3 extends over 16 amino acids. This chain's CDR3 is CASSSGGVRGFYGYTF. In DNA form, the CDR3 reads TGCGCCAGCAGCTCCGGCGGTGTCAGGGGTTTCTATGGCTACACCTTC. The variable domain in full, completed from reference TRBV5-1 and TRBJ1-2, reads KAGVTQTPRYLIKTRGQQVTLSCSPISGHRSVSWYQQTPGQGLQFLFEYFSETQRNKGNFPGRFSGRQFSNSRSEMNVSTLELGDSALYLCASSSGGVRGFYGYTFGSGTRLTVV.

The chain is built from TRBV5-4 and TRBJ2-2; 7 bases are a match to TRBD2. J was trimmed by 1 base and V by 4 bases; bases with no gene match: 7. Germline V gene lookup returns CDR1 SGHNT and CDR2 YYREEE (reference sequence). The CDR3 extends over 16 amino acids. CDR3: CASSPRPSGNTGELFF. The CDR3, as DNA: TGTGCCAGCAGCCCGAGACCTAGCGGGAACACCGGGGAGCTGTTTTTT.

The genes are TRBV2 and TRBJ2-7; the D gene could be TRBD1 or TRBD2 (6 bases each). Trimming took off 2 bases at V and 5 bases at J, with 13 bases between the two ends. This CDR3 comprises 14 residues. Germline V CDR1 and CDR2: SNHLY, FYNNEI. CDR3 residues: CASSERPGGHEQYF. CDR3 in DNA: TGTGCCAGCAGTGAAAGGCCCGGGGGCCACGAGCAGTACTTC.

This rearrangement joins TRBV5-4 to TRBJ1-1; no clear D gene. V was trimmed by 6 bases and J by 5 bases, leaving 17 bases between them. Germline lookup yields CDR1 SGHNT and CDR2 YYREEE (reference sequence). The CDR3 is 14 amino acids. CDR3 loop: CASTGSTARTEAFF. The CDR3, as DNA: TGTGCCAGCACCGGGAGTACCGCGAGGACTGAAGCTTTCTTT.